This T cell receptor (beta chain) was found in a study of OX40 agonist ivuxolimab in advanced cancers. Whole-study context: The study reported partial responses in three patients: one hepatocellular carcinoma, two cutaneous melanoma.

Patients were ruled out by autoimmune disease history or systemic immunosuppression. A remark on this clone: Its matching antigen is unknown.

Repertoires were generated with immunoSEQ multiplex PCR, while TCRdb's copy carries only in-frame clones and drops some. The sample consists of about 65,000 clones, around 86% of them appearing once. V was cut by 5 bases and J by 4 bases, with 17 bases left in between. CDR1 MNHEY and CDR2 SMNVEV come from the germline V gene (reference sequence). The CDR3 has 16 amino acids. Study findings and constraints: There were, on average, more expanded clones in CD8+ T cells than in CD4+. At 0.1 to 3.0 mg/kg, clonal expansion of CD4+ and CD8+ blood T cells had occurred by week 6.

The source of this sequence is an adult with an advanced solid tumor such as melanoma, head and neck, liver or kidney cancer. The material was CD4+ or CD8+ T cells sorted from blood, obtained in a trial of the OX40 agonist ivuxolimab. The rearrangement joins TRBV27 to TRBJ2-2; D is possibly TRBD1 (6 bases). The CDR3 loop is CASSMWPGQITGELFF. CDR3 DNA: TGTGCCAGCAGTATGTGGCCGGGACAAATCACCGGGGAGCTGTTTTTT.